The entry below describes one T cell receptor (beta chain). The germline V and J ends were trimmed by 5 bases and 3 bases, with 13 bases remaining between them. The CDR3 loop spans 15 amino acids. From germline, CDR1 is SGHVS and CDR2 FNYEAQ. The data stem from a study of cytomegalovirus exposure and HLA in healthy donors. The PCR made use of 60 Vbeta and 13 Jbeta primers. The table came from immunoSEQ multiplex PCR; TCRdb's copy has only in-frame clones and leaves some out. This table has 70,000 or so clones, around 89% appearing once. The sequenced material came from PBMCs. The chain joins TRBV7-6 to TRBJ1-4, with a possible D match to TRBD1 (6 bases). This clonotype was obtained from a woman in her twenties or thirties in good health and CMV-seropositive. The CDR3 reads CASSPQQGPNEKLFF. Written as DNA, the CDR3 is TGTGCCAGCAGCCCCCAACAGGGCCCTAATGAAAAACTGTTTTTT.